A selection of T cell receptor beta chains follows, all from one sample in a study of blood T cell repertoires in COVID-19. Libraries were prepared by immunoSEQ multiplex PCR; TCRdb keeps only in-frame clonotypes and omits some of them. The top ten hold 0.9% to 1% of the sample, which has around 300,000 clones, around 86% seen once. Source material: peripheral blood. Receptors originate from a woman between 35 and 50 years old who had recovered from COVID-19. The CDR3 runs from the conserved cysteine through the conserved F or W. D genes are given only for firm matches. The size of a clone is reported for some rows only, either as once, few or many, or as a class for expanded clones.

TGTGCCACCAGCAGACCGGGACAGGGGATCACCGGGGAGCTGTTTTTT CATSRPGQGITGELFF TRBD1 TRBV15 - TRBJ2-2
TGTGCCAGCAGGGGGGACAGAGGGCGGGGCACCGGGGAGCTGTTTTTT CASRGDRGRGTGELFF - TRBV28 - TRBJ2-2
TGTGCCAGTAGTATGGGAAGCGGGAGGGATGAGCAGTTCTTC CASSMGSGRDEQFF TRBD2 TRBV19 - TRBJ2-1
TGTGCCACCCGGACAGGGGAAGTCTATGGCTACACCTTC CATRTGEVYGYTF TRBD1 TRBV10-3 - TRBJ1-2
TGTGCCTGGACAGGGGGCGCGGATACGCAGTATTTT CAWTGGADTQYF TRBD1 TRBV30 - TRBJ2-3
TGTGCCAGCAGTCCGGGACAGGGGGTGTACGAGCAGTACTTC CASSPGQGVYEQYF TRBD1 TRBV6-5 - TRBJ2-7
TGTGCCAGCAGGGCCGGGACAGGGGGCACAGATACGCAGTATTTT CASRAGTGGTDTQYF TRBD1 TRBV28 - TRBJ2-3
TGCAGCGTCGGGGGGGGGACCTACGAGCAGTACTTC CSVGGGTYEQYF TRBD2 TRBV29-1 - TRBJ2-7
TGTGCCAGTAGTCCCAGGGACAGGCGTAACTATGGCTACACCTTC CASSPRDRRNYGYTF TRBD1 TRBV19 - TRBJ1-2
TGTGCCAGCTCACCAGCTAATGGCGGGAGAACCCCCTACGAGCAGTACTTC CASSPANGGRTPYEQYF TRBD2 TRBV18 - TRBJ2-7
TGCGCCAGCAGCCACTACAGGGCCTATGAGCAGTTCTTC CASSHYRAYEQFF - TRBV4-1 - TRBJ2-1
TGTGCCACCAAACTAGCGGGAGGGTACGAGCAGTACTTC CATKLAGGYEQYF TRBD2 TRBV15 - TRBJ2-7
TGTGCCAGCTCACCAGGCGCGGGACGGACCTACGAGCAGTACTTC CASSPGAGRTYEQYF - TRBV18 few TRBJ2-7
TGTGCCAGCAGCTTAAACAGTGGAACTGAAGCTTTCTTT CASSLNSGTEAFF - TRBV7-3 - TRBJ1-1
TGTGCCAGCAGTGAAGGGGGGCAGGGGGCACTACTGGGAGCTTTCTTT CASSEGGQGALLGAFF TRBD1 TRBV25-1 - TRBJ1-1
TGTGCCAGCAGCGCCCGGTGGGCGACAGGGGGCAAGGGTGAAAAACTGTTTTTT CASSARWATGGKGEKLFF TRBD1 TRBV11-3 - TRBJ1-4
TGTGCCAGCAGAGGGGGACTAGCGGGGTCGGCAGATACGCAGTATTTT CASRGGLAGSADTQYF TRBD2 TRBV2 - TRBJ2-3
TGTGCCAGCACTAGGGGGCGCGCCGGGGAGCTGTTTTTT CASTRGRAGELFF TRBD1 TRBV3-1/TRBV3-2 - TRBJ2-2